This T cell receptor beta chain was identified in a study of blood T cells in healthy people across ages. Study-wide results and limits: Older age went with lower TCR beta diversity per million T cells, in a roughly linear way.

A J-beta primer mix and a sample-barcoded 5' primer were used in a second PCR of roughly 6 to 12 cycles. TCRdb re-called the 5' RACE reads through MiXCR, storing one row per CDR3 protein. The sample has around 1,800,000 distinct CDR3 sequences, 30% to 40% seen once; the top ten hold 23%. Regarding this clonotype: Its matching antigen is unknown.

The CDR3 has 14 residues. The ends lost 3 bases at V and 5 bases at J; junction bases unmatched: 4. The V gene's germline CDR1 is SGHKS and CDR2 YYEKEE (reference sequence). This receptor was obtained from a human donor in good health. Source material: blood. The V gene is TRBV5-5, the J gene TRBJ1-4, with 7 bases matching TRBD1. The chain's CDR3 is CASSSGQQNEKLFF. DNA of the CDR3: TGTGCCAGCAGCTCGGGACAGCAGAATGAAAAACTGTTTTTT.